A single sample is the source of the 32 T cell receptor beta chains below, sequenced in a study of blood T cells in healthy people across ages. A second PCR of about 7 to 12 cycles used a sample-barcoded 5' primer and a J-beta primer mix. TCRdb used MiXCR to reprocess the 5' RACE reads, holding one entry per CDR3 protein. The sample carries approximately 1.5 million distinct CDR3 sequences, 35% to 45% recorded once. What was sequenced was blood. The receptor set was obtained from a woman younger than 30 in good health.

The genes are TRBV13 and TRBJ1-1; D remains ambiguous. This CDR3 region has 15 residues. V shed 4 bases and J shed 3 bases, with 15 bases lying between them. CDR1 is PRHDT, CDR2 FYEKMQ, per germline (reference sequence). The CDR3, as DNA: TGTGCCAGCAGCTCGCCCATGGAAGGAGACACTGAAGCTTTCTTT. It is translated as CASSSPMEGDTEAFF. The full variable domain, with the rest looked up from reference TRBV13 and TRBJ1-1, is AAGVIQSPRHLIKEKRETATLKCYPIPRHDTVYWYQQGPGQDPQFLISFYEKMQSDKGSIPDRFSAQQFSDYHSELNMSSLELGDSALYFCASSSPMEGDTEAFFGQGTRLTVV.

The chain links TRBV27 to TRBJ1-5; 7 bases line up with TRBD1. The junction had 6 bases not matched to a gene; V was cut back by 4 bases and J by 9 bases. The CDR3 contains 13 residues. Per germline, CDR1 MNHEY and CDR2 SMNVEV (reference sequence). The CDR3 DNA follows: TGTGCCAGCAGTTCACAGGGGATCTCGCCCCAGCATTTT. This encodes CASSSQGISPQHF.

Concerning this clonotype itself: This is likely an artifact of a read error, given a far larger clone one base away. The genes are TRBV12-3 or TRBV12-4 and TRBJ2-3; D is unresolved. The CDR3 loop spans 13 amino acids. As DNA, the CDR3 is TGTGCCAGCAGTTTAAGCAGCACAGATATGCAGTATTTT. Translation gives CASSLSSTDMQYF.

This clonotype has only a few counts. This chain joins TRBV7-8 and TRBJ1-2; 9 bases are a match to TRBD1. The CDR3 has 15 amino acids. Germline V lookup: CDR1 SGHVS, CDR2 FQNEAQ. V trimming: 5 bases; J trimming: 3 bases; junction bases outside the gene matches: 7. The CDR3 sequence is CASSVQGAGYYGYTF. In DNA form, the CDR3 reads TGTGCCAGCAGCGTACAGGGGGCGGGTTACTATGGCTACACCTTC. Supplemented by reference TRBV7-8 and TRBJ1-2, the full variable domain reads GAGVSQSPRYKVAKRGQDVALRCDPISGHVSLFWYQQALGQGPEFLTYFQNEAQLDKSGLPSDRFFAERPEGSVSTLKIQRTQQEDSAVYLCASSVQGAGYYGYTFGSGTRLTVV.

V is TRBV25-1 and J is TRBJ1-1; D is unclear. V lost 8 bases and J 6 bases, leaving 10 bases between the germline ends. The germline V gene encodes CDR1 MGHDK and CDR2 SYGVNS. The CDR3 sequence is 11 residues long. The CDR3 protein is CASRSNAEAFF. DNA for the CDR3: TGTGCCAGCCGCTCAAACGCTGAAGCTTTCTTT.

The rearrangement uses TRBV9 and TRBJ2-5; D may be TRBD1 or TRBD2 (6 bases each). The germline gives CDR1 SGDLS, CDR2 YYNGEE. This CDR3 has 14 residues. V lost 4 bases and J 11 bases, leaving 21 bases between the germline ends. The DNA of the CDR3 is TGTGCCAGCAGCCCCCCTCCGGGGGACAATGAGCAGTACTTC. Translated: CASSPPPGDNEQYF.

With respect to this clonotype: A read error may account for a junction end that differs from germline. The CDR3 spells CASSLPLARGSSYNEQFF. The CDR3 DNA is TGTGCCAGCAGCTTGCCGTTGGCCAGGGGGAGCTCCTACAATGAGCAGTTCTTT. The chain is built from TRBV5-5 and TRBJ2-1, with 7 bases matching TRBD1. CDR1 is SGHKS, CDR2 YYEKEE, per germline (reference sequence). The CDR3 sequence is 18 residues long.

V gene TRBV7-9 combines with J gene TRBJ1-4; D possibly corresponds to TRBD1 (5 bases). Trimming shortened V by 3 bases and J by 4 bases, and 9 bases separated the two germline ends. This CDR3 contains 14 residues. CDR1 and CDR2 (germline): SEHNR, FQNEAQ (reference sequence). Here the CDR3 DNA reads TGTGCCAGCAGCTTCGGGACGGTTAATGAAAAACTGTTTTTT. Protein sequence: CASSFGTVNEKLFF.

This clonotype was detected a few times. This chain uses TRBV12-3 or TRBV12-4 with TRBJ2-1, with 15 bases that match TRBD2. The trim removed 3 bases at V and 9 bases at J, leaving 6 bases unmatched. This CDR3 spans 16 amino acids. The CDR3 DNA is TGTGCCAGCAGTTTCCGGACTAGCGGGGGGGCAGGTGAGCAGTTCTTC. Translating it yields CASSFRTSGGAGEQFF.

Only a few counts were recorded for this clonotype. The chain recombines TRBV19 with TRBJ2-1; 9 bases are shared with TRBD1. The J call may be wrong; the DNA end is better matched by TRBJ2-7. The CDR3 has 15 residues. Germline V gene lookup returns CDR1 LNHDA and CDR2 SQIVND (reference sequence). CDR3 DNA sequence: TGTGCCAGTAGTACGGACAGGGGTACCTACAATGAGCAGTACTTC. Translating gives CASSTDRGTYNEQYF.

This clonotype has only a few counts. The chain uses TRBV7-2 and TRBJ1-2; D perhaps matches TRBD1 (5 bases). Trimming took 2 bases from V and 4 from J, leaving 14 bases between them. Germline CDR1 reads SGHTA; CDR2 reads FQGNSA. This CDR3 comprises 15 residues. CDR3 loop: CASSLRPGRVYGYTF. The CDR3 DNA reads as TGTGCCAGCAGCTTAAGACCGGGGCGCGTCTATGGCTACACCTTC.

CDR3 protein: CASSPGTINQPQHF. CDR3 coding DNA: TGTGCCAGCAGTCCCGGGACAATCAATCAGCCCCAGCATTTT. The chain is built from TRBV7-2 and TRBJ1-5; the D gene is possibly TRBD1 (6 bases). The CDR3 runs to 14 residues. Trimming removed 6 bases at V and 3 bases at J, with 12 bases between. Germline V lookup: CDR1 SGHTA, CDR2 FQGNSA. Combining the CDR3 with reference TRBV7-2 and TRBJ1-5 gives the whole variable domain GAGVSQSPSNKVTEKGKDVELRCDPISGHTALYWYRQSLGQGLEFLIYFQGNSAPDKSGLPSDRFSAERTGGSVSTLTIQRTQQEDSAVYLCASSPGTINQPQHFGDGTRLSIL.

This chain joins TRBV6-6 and TRBJ2-4, with 9 nucleotides matching TRBD2. V lost 2 bases, J lost 13 bases, and 15 bases stayed unmatched. Germline V gene data show CDR1 as MNHNY and CDR2 as SVGAGI (reference sequence). The CDR3 runs 16 residues. This CDR3 reads CASSYGKRGVNNEQYF. The CDR3 DNA sequence: TGTGCCAGCAGTTACGGGAAGCGGGGGGTAAACAATGAGCAGTACTTC.

The CDR3 protein is CASVWTDYEQYF. CDR3 DNA sequence: TGTGCCAGCGTCTGGACAGACTACGAGCAGTACTTC. The genes are TRBV6-1 and TRBJ2-7; TRBD1 is a possible D gene (6 bases). The CDR3 extends over 12 amino acids. Per germline, CDR1 MNHNS and CDR2 SASEGT. Trimming removed 8 bases from V and 3 bases from J, with 11 bases in between.

This clonotype was counted many times. One end of the junction is discordant with germline, which a read error may explain. The chain recombines TRBV28 with TRBJ2-7; possibly TRBD1 for D (5 bases). The CDR3 has 12 amino acids. Germline CDR1 and CDR2: MDHEN and SYDVKM. The CDR3 DNA reads as TGCGCCAGCAGCCTCTCAGGGTCCGAGCAGTACTTC. Its protein product is CASSLSGSEQYF.

This clonotype was seen at least ten times. V is TRBV12-3 or TRBV12-4 and J is TRBJ2-3; D possibly corresponds to TRBD1 (6 bases). The CDR3 consists of 14 residues. Trimming pared 6 bases from V and 2 bases from J, leaving 12 bases between. CDR3 sequence: CASSPRGATDTQYF. In nucleotides, the CDR3 is TGTGCCAGCAGCCCCAGGGGAGCCACAGATACGCAGTATTTT.

The rearrangement links TRBV12-3 or TRBV12-4 to TRBJ2-7; TRBD2 might be the D (6 bases). V lost 0 bases and J 7 bases, leaving 13 bases between the germline ends. The CDR3 length is 14 residues. The CDR3: CASSLAQGGFEQYF. The CDR3 DNA follows: TGTGCCAGCAGTTTAGCGCAGGGAGGCTTTGAGCAGTACTTC.

This clonotype was seen a handful of times. This chain connects TRBV6-5 to TRBJ2-3; D ambiguous. Looked up from germline, CDR1 is MNHEY and CDR2 is SVGAGI. Trimming took off 3 bases at V and 0 bases at J, with 13 bases between the two ends. This CDR3 region has 16 residues. The CDR3 loop is CASSYEAYGSTDTQYF. CDR3 sequence (DNA): TGTGCCAGCAGTTATGAGGCTTACGGTAGCACAGATACGCAGTATTTT.

The gene calls are TRBV2 and TRBJ2-5, with 9 bases matching TRBD1. Germline lookup yields CDR1 SNHLY and CDR2 FYNNEI. The CDR3 spans 17 residues. The V segment lost 5 bases and the J segment 1 base; nucleotides outside the gene matches: 11. This chain's CDR3 is CASSSQGALTSQETQYF. In DNA, the CDR3 is TGTGCCAGCAGTTCACAGGGGGCTTTAACGTCCCAAGAGACCCAGTACTTC. The full variable domain, in which reference TRBV2 and TRBJ2-5 provide the parts outside the CDR3, is EPEVTQTPSHQVTQMGQEVILRCVPISNHLYFYWYRQILGQKVEFLVSFYNNEISEKSEIFDDQFSVERPDGSNFTLKIRSTKLEDSAMYFCASSSQGALTSQETQYFGPGTRLLVL.

This clonotype was counted between two and nine times. The chain has TRBV27 and TRBJ2-2; 7 bases align to TRBD1. Losses at the gene ends were 5 bases for V and 2 bases for J; bases not matched to a gene: 8. CDR3 length: 16 amino acids. The V gene's germline CDR1 is MNHEY and CDR2 SMNVEV (reference sequence). The CDR3, as DNA: TGTGCCAGCAGTAGATTCGACAGGGACAACACCGGGGAGCTGTTTTTT. It translates to CASSRFDRDNTGELFF.

The rearrangement uses TRBV7-2 and TRBJ2-7; 9 bases map to TRBD1. Losses at the gene ends were 4 bases for V and 7 bases for J; bases not matched to a gene: 11. Germline V CDR1 and CDR2: SGHTA, FQGNSA. This CDR3 contains 15 residues. Here the CDR3 DNA reads TGTGCCAGCAGCTCGTCCCTCCAACAGGGGGCGGAGCAGTACTTC. Amino acid sequence: CASSSSLQQGAEQYF.

This clonotype came up many times. This chain connects TRBV20-1 to TRBJ2-1; D is perhaps TRBD2 (6 bases). The J call is doubtful: the DNA matches TRBJ2-7 better. The CDR3 length is 18 residues. Germline loops: CDR1 DFQATT, CDR2 SNEGSKA (reference sequence). CDR3 coding DNA: TGCAGTGCTAGGGGGCCCGGTTGGCAGGCGGGAACTTACAATGAGCAGTACTTC. This codes for CSARGPGWQAGTYNEQYF.

The chain uses TRBV27 and TRBJ1-2; 7 nucleotides agree with TRBD1. The V and J ends lost 4 bases and 0 bases, in that order; junction bases with no gene match: 8. Germline values: CDR1 MNHEY, CDR2 SMNVEV (reference sequence). CDR3 length equals 16 residues. The CDR3 sequence is CASSSIQGWTNYGYTF. For the CDR3, the DNA is TGTGCCAGCAGTTCGATACAGGGGTGGACTAACTATGGCTACACCTTC.

The sample holds a few counts of this clonotype. The V gene is TRBV12-3 or TRBV12-4, the J gene TRBJ2-3; TRBD1 matches 9 bases. CDR3 length: 14 amino acids. The ends lost 3 bases at V and 7 bases at J; junction bases unmatched: 5. CDR3: CASSLRDRDHTQYF. The DNA of the CDR3 is TGTGCCAGCAGTTTGCGGGACAGGGACCATACGCAGTATTTT.

The J gene is TRBJ2-3, the V gene TRBV7-2; 10 bases are a match to TRBD2. Germline CDR1 SGHTA, CDR2 FQGNSA. The junction had 11 bases not matched to a gene; V was cut back by 5 bases and J by 3 bases. This CDR3 is 17 amino acids long. CDR3: CASSPLLSGGATDTQYF. In DNA, the CDR3 is TGTGCCAGCAGCCCTCTCCTCAGCGGGGGGGCGACAGATACGCAGTATTTT.

This clonotype turned up a few times. V and J are TRBV20-1 and TRBJ2-1; tentatively, D is TRBD2 (6 bases). V lost 7 bases and J lost 0, with 16 bases in between. CDR3 length: 15 residues. In germline, CDR1 is DFQATT, CDR2 SNEGSKA (reference sequence). CDR3 in DNA: TGCAGTGTCACTTGGACCGGGAGCTCCTACAATGAGCAGTTCTTC. Its protein product is CSVTWTGSSYNEQFF.

This clonotype was seen a few times. This chain connects TRBV4-1 to TRBJ2-5, with D perhaps TRBD1 (6 bases). The DNA end favors TRBJ2-7, so the J call may be wrong. This CDR3 comprises 12 residues. Germline V gene data show CDR1 as MGHRA and CDR2 as YSYEKL. In DNA, the CDR3 is TGCGCCAGCAGCTATGCAGGGGTCGAGCAGTACTTC. Residues: CASSYAGVEQYF.

The chain is built from TRBV7-2 and TRBJ2-7, with 11 bases that match TRBD2. V shed 5 bases, J shed 3 bases, and the junction held 6 bases outside the gene matches. CDR1 and CDR2 from the germline V gene are SGHTA and FQGNSA. The CDR3 length is 15 residues. The CDR3: CASSHTSGRLYEQYF. Here the CDR3 DNA reads TGTGCCAGCAGCCATACTAGCGGGAGACTCTACGAGCAGTACTTC.

This clonotype was detected only a few times. The V gene is TRBV7-2, the J gene TRBJ2-2; D is possibly TRBD1 (6 bases). Germline V lookup: CDR1 SGHTA, CDR2 FQGNSA. The CDR3 has 14 residues. Trimming cost V 1 base and J 5 bases, with 8 bases left between them. The CDR3 nucleotides read TGTGCCAGCAGCTTAGGTCAGGGGACCGGGGAGCTGTTTTTT. Amino acid sequence: CASSLGQGTGELFF. The full variable domain, its missing parts supplied by reference TRBV7-2 and TRBJ2-2, is GAGVSQSPSNKVTEKGKDVELRCDPISGHTALYWYRQSLGQGLEFLIYFQGNSAPDKSGLPSDRFSAERTGGSVSTLTIQRTQQEDSAVYLCASSLGQGTGELFFGEGSRLTVL.

The chain is built from TRBV12-3 or TRBV12-4 and TRBJ2-3; 8 nucleotides match TRBD2. J lost 3 bases, V lost 2 bases, and 10 bases had no gene match. This CDR3 is 17 amino acids long. The CDR3 protein is CASSLRSSGGRTDTQYF. CDR3 bases: TGTGCCAGCAGTTTAAGGTCCAGCGGGGGTAGAACAGATACGCAGTATTTT.

Comments on this clonotype: One junction end disagrees with the germline gene, perhaps due to a read error. The V gene is TRBV7-2, the J gene TRBJ2-1, with 14 bases aligning to TRBD2. CDR1 SGHTA and CDR2 FQGNSA come from the germline V gene. The CDR3 extends over 15 amino acids. The CDR3 DNA reads TGTGCCAGAAGCTTCACCGGGACTAGCGGGGGAGGGGAGTTCTTC. Translating it yields CARSFTGTSGGGEFF.

This clonotype showed up just a few times. The rearrangement joins TRBV20-1 to TRBJ1-2; 7 nucleotides agree with TRBD1. Germline CDR1 reads DFQATT; CDR2 reads SNEGSKA (reference sequence). The length of the CDR3 is 13 residues. The V and J ends lost 2 bases and 2 bases, in that order; junction bases with no gene match: 2. CDR3 residues: CSARPGQNYGYTF. CDR3 in DNA: TGCAGTGCTAGACCGGGACAGAACTATGGCTACACCTTC.